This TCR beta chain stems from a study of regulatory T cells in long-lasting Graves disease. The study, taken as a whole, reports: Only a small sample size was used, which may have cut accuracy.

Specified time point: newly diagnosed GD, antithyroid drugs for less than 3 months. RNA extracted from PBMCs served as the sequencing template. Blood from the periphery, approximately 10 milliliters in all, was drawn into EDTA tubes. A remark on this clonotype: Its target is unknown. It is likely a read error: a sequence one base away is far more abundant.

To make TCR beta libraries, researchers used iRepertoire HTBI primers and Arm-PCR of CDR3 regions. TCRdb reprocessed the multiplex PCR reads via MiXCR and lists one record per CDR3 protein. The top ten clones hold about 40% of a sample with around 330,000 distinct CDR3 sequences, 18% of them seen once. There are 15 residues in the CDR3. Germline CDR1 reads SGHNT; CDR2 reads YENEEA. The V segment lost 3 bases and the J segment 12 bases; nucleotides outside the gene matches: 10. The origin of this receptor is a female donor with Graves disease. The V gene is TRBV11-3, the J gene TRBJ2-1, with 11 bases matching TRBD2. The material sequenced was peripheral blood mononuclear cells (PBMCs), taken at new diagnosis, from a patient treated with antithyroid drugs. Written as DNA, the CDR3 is TGTGCCAGCAGCTTGACACTAGCGGGAGAAGGGCGGCAGTTCTTC. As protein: CASSLTLAGEGRQFF.